This T cell receptor (beta chain) was sequenced in a study of shared T cell receptors in the human thymus. Generated by immunoSEQ multiplex PCR, the TCRdb table keeps only in-frame clones and is missing some. The sample has approximately 580,000 clones, 75% to 80% seen once. This CDR3 is built from 11 residues. CDR1 is DFQATT, CDR2 SNEGSKA, per germline (reference sequence). The V gene lost 6 bases and the J gene lost 7 bases, with 13 bases spanning the gap. The data were also submitted as part of a second study, on human thymus T cells.

Sequencing input: thymocytes. The sequence derives from a boy in the first two years of life with a congenital heart defect. The V gene is TRBV20-1, the J gene TRBJ2-7; weak D call: TRBD1 (6 bases). CDR3 sequence (DNA): TGCAGTGCGGCGGAGAGGGGGGAGCAGTACTTC. Protein product: CSAAERGEQYF.